Listed below are T cell receptor beta chains from one sample, sequenced in a study of beta chain features in type 1 diabetes. The assay was immunoSEQ multiplex PCR, and TCRdb's table has in-frame clones only and misses some. The table shows about 150,000 clones, with under 60% occurring only once. The sequenced sample consisted of Tregs from blood. The receptors were sampled from a man younger than 30 in good health. Each CDR3 is given with its conserved first and last residue. A D gene is named only where the DNA matches it firmly. A clone size is listed for some rows: how often the clone was seen (once, few, many), or a class if it is expanded.

NA	NA	TRBV7-9	TRBJ2-3	CATTHAGSTDTQYF	TGTGCCACCACCCATGCGGGTAGCACAGATACGCAGTATTTT
NA	NA	TRBV18	TRBJ1-1	CASSPGVTEAFF	TGTGCCAGCTCACCCGGGGTTACTGAAGCTTTCTTT
TRBD1	NA	TRBV7-3	TRBJ1-4	CASSPDRGYEKLFF	TGTGCCAGCAGCCCTGACAGGGGGTATGAAAAACTGTTTTTT
NA	few	TRBV7-2	TRBJ2-1	CASRHTGSRAYNEQFF	TGTGCCAGCAGGCATACAGGGAGTAGGGCCTACAATGAGCAGTTCTTC
NA	NA	TRBV18	TRBJ1-4	CASSPYARDEKLFF	TGTGCCAGCTCACCATATGCCCGGGATGAAAAACTGTTTTTT
TRBD1	NA	TRBV19	TRBJ1-1	CASSGTGPGTEAFF	TGTGCCAGTAGTGGGACAGGGCCTGGCACTGAAGCTTTCTTT
TRBD2	NA	TRBV5-4	TRBJ2-1	CASSLGVSSGSFYNEQFF	TGTGCCAGCAGCTTGGGCGTTTCGAGCGGGAGTTTTTACAATGAGCAGTTCTTC
TRBD2	NA	TRBV4-2	TRBJ2-7	CASSQDFGTSGYEQYF	TGTGCCAGCAGCCAAGACTTCGGGACTAGCGGCTACGAGCAGTACTTC
NA	few	TRBV6-6	TRBJ1-2	CASSSAGGYTF	TGTGCCAGCAGTTCCGCGGGCGGCTACACCTTC
NA	NA	TRBV6-5	TRBJ2-1	CASRTGRKNEQFF	TGTGCCAGCAGGACGGGAAGGAAGAATGAGCAGTTCTTC
NA	NA	TRBV30	TRBJ2-3	CAWSVRLAISTDTQYF	TGTGCCTGGAGTGTCCGCCTAGCTATAAGCACAGATACGCAGTATTTT
TRBD1	NA	TRBV2	TRBJ1-2	CASRLGTGLYGYTF	TGTGCCAGCAGGTTAGGGACAGGGCTCTATGGCTACACCTTC
NA	NA	TRBV5-1	TRBJ2-3	CASRTTGSKANTQYF	TGCGCCAGCAGAACCACAGGGAGTAAGGCAAATACGCAGTATTTT
TRBD1	NA	TRBV11-2	TRBJ1-5	CASSLRGTGSGPQHF	TGTGCCAGCAGCTTAAGAGGGACAGGCTCGGGACCCCAGCATTTT
NA	few	TRBV29-1	TRBJ2-2	CSVESSPGMNTGELFF	TGCAGCGTTGAGAGTTCCCCAGGGATGAACACCGGGGAGCTGTTTTTT
TRBD2	few	TRBV5-1	TRBJ2-5	CASSPGLAGEETQYF	TGCGCCAGCAGCCCGGGACTAGCGGGAGAAGAGACCCAGTACTTC
TRBD1	NA	TRBV7-2	TRBJ1-2	CASSARTGYGYTF	TGTGCCAGCAGCGCAAGGACAGGGTATGGCTACACCTTC